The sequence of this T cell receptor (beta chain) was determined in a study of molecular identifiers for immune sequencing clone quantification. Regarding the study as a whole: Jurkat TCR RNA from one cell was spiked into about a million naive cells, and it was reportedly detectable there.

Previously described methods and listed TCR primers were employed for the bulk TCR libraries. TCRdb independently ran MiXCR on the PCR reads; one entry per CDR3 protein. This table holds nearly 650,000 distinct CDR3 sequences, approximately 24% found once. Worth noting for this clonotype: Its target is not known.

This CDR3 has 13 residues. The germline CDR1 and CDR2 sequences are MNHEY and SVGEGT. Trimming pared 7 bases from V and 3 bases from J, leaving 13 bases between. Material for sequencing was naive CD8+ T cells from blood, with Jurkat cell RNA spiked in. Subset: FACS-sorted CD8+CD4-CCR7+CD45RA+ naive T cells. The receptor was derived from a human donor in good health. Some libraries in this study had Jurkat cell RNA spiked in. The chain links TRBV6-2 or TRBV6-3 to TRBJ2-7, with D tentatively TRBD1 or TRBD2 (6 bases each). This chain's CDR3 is CASTWGAIYEQYF. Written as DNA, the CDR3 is TGTGCCAGCACCTGGGGGGCCATCTACGAGCAGTACTTC.